The T cell receptor beta chain described here comes from a study of PD-1 blockade in classical Hodgkin lymphoma. Generated by immunoSEQ multiplex PCR, the TCRdb table keeps only in-frame clones and is missing some. Here the sample spans approximately 11,000 clones, about 76% being singletons. CDR1 MNHEY and CDR2 SVGAGI come from the germline V gene. Trimming at V came to 0 bases and at J to 3 bases, leaving 0 bases not matched to a gene. The CDR3 runs to 15 residues. All patients relapsed after autologous stem cell transplantation, and brentuximab vedotin exposure varied. This clonotype was obtained from a human donor with classical Hodgkin lymphoma. This specimen consisted of peripheral blood mononuclear cells (PBMCs), obtained at baseline. The chain links TRBV6-5 to TRBJ1-1; 11 bases align to TRBD1. The CDR3 DNA follows: TGTGCCAGCAGTTACTCGGGACAGGGGGACACTGAAGCTTTCTTT. Translated: CASSYSGQGDTEAFF.